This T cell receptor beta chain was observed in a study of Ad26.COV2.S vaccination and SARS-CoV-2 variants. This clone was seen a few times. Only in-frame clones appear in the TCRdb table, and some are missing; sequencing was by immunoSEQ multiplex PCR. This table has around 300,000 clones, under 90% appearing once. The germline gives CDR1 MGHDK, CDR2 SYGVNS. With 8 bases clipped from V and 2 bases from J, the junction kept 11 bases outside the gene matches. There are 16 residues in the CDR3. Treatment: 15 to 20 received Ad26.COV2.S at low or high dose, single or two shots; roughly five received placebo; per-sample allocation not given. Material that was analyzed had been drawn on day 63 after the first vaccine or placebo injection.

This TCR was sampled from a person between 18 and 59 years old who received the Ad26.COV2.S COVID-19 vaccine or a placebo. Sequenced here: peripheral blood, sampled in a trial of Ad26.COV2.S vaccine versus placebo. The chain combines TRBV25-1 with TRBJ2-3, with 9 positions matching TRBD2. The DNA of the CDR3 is TGTGCCAGCGCTAGCGGGAAACTGGGAACCACAGATACGCAGTATTTT. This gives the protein CASASGKLGTTDTQYF.